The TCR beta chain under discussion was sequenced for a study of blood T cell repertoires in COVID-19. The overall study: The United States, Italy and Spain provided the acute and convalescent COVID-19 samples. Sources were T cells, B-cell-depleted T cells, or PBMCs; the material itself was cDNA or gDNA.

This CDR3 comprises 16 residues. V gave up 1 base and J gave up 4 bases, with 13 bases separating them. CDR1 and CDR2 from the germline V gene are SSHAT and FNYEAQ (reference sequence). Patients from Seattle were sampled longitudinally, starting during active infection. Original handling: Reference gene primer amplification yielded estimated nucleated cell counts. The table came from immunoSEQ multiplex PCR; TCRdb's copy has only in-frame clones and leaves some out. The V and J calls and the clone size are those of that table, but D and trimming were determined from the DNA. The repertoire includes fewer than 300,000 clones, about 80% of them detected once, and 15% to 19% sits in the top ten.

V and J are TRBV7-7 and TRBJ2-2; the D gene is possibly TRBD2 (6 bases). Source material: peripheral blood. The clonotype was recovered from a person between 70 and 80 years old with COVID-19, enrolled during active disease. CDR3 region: CASSLVGGSRTGELFF. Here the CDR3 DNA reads TGTGCCAGCAGCTTAGTTGGGGGGAGCCGCACCGGGGAGCTGTTTTTT.